These 5 T cell receptor beta chains originate from one sample sequenced in a study of CD8 T cells in Susac syndrome. It was with random hexamers that roughly 0.5 to 1 ug RNA was reverse transcribed. TCRdb re-called the immunoSEQ multiplex PCR reads through MiXCR, storing one row per CDR3 protein. The sample carries 200,000 to 250,000 distinct CDR3 sequences, around 95% recorded once. Input material: CD4+ T cells from PBMCs. The receptors were gathered from a human donor with multiple sclerosis.

The chain links TRBV12-5 to TRBJ2-1, with D perhaps TRBD2 (5 bases). Germline V gene data show CDR1 as LGHNT and CDR2 as FRNRAP. CDR3 length: 14 residues. Trimming pared 6 bases from V and 7 bases from J, leaving 16 bases between. CDR3 protein: CASGRQDLGNEQFF. Here the CDR3 DNA reads TGTGCTAGTGGCCGCCAGGACTTGGGGAATGAGCAGTTCTTC.

The chain recombines TRBV3-1 with TRBJ2-1, with 9 positions matching TRBD2. The V gene end was trimmed by 6 bases and the J gene end by 5 bases; junction bases not matched to a gene: 8. The germline V gene has CDR1 LGHDT and CDR2 YNNKEL (reference sequence). The length of the CDR3 is 15 residues. CDR3 coding DNA: TGTGCCAGCAGACTAGCGGGCACCCAAAACAATGAGCAGTTCTTC. This codes for CASRLAGTQNNEQFF.

In DNA, the CDR3 is TGTGCCAGTAGCGGTGCCGGGGGGATATGGGAGACCCAGTACTTC. Translating gives CASSGAGGIWETQYF. The chain is built from TRBV12-3 or TRBV12-4 and TRBJ2-5; TRBD2 aligns across 7 bases. CDR3 length: 15 residues. The junction had 15 bases not matched to a gene; V was cut back by 9 bases and J by 5 bases.

This chain joins TRBV7-3 and TRBJ2-1; D is unresolved. This CDR3 region has 12 residues. In germline, CDR1 is SGHTA, CDR2 FQGTGA. The germline V and J ends were trimmed by 1 base and 9 bases, with 7 bases remaining between them. The CDR3, as DNA: TGTGCCAGCAGCTTAAGTCTGGGTGAGCAGTTCTTC. Translation: CASSLSLGEQFF.

The rearrangement links TRBV12-5 to TRBJ1-5; possible D gene TRBD1, 6 bases. Germline V gene lookup returns CDR1 LGHNT and CDR2 FRNRAP. Trimming left V 6 bases short and J 3 bases short, with 18 bases between. The CDR3 covers 16 residues. For the CDR3, the DNA is TGTGCTAGTGGCTTTGGGGGGCAGGCAAACAATCAGCCCCAGCATTTT. As protein: CASGFGGQANNQPQHF.